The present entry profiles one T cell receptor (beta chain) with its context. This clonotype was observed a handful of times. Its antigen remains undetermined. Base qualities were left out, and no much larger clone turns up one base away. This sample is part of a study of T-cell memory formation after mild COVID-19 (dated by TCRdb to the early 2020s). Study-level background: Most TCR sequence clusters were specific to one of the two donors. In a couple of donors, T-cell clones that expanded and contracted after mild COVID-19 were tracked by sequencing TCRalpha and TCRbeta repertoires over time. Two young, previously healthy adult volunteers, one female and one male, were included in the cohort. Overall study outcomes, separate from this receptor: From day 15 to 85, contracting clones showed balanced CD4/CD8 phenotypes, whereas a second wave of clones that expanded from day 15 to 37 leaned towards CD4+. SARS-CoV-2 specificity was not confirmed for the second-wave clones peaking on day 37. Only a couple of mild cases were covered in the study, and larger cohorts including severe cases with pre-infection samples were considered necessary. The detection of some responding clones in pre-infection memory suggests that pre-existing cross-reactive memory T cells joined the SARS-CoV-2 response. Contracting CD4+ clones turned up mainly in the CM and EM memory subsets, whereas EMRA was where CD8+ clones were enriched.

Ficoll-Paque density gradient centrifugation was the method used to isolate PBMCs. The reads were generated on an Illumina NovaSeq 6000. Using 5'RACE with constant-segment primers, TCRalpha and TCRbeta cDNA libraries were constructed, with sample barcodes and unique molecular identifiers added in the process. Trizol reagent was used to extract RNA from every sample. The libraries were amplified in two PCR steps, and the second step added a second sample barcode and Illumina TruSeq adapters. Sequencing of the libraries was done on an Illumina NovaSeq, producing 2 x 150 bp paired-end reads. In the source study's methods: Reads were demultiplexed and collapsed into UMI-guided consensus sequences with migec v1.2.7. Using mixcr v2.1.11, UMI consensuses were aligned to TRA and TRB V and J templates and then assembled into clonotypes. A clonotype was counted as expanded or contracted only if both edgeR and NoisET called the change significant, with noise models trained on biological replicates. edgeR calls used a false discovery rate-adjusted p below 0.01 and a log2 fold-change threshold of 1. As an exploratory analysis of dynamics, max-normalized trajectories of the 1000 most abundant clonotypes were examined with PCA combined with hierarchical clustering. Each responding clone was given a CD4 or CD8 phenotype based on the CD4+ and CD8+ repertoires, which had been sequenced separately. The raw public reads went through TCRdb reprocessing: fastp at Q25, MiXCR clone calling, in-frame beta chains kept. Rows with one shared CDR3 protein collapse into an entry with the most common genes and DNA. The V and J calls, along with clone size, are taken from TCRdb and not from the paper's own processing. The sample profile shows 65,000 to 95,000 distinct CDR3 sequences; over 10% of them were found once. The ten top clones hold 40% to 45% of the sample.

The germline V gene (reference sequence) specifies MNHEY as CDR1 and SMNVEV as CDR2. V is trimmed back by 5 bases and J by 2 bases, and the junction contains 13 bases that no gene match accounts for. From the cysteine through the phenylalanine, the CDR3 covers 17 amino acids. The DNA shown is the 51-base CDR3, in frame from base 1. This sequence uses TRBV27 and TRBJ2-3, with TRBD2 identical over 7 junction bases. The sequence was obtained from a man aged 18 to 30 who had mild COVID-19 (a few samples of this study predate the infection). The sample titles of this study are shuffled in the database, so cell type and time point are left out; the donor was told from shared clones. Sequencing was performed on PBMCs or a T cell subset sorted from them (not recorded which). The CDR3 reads CASSLVGGGPPTDTQYF. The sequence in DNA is TGTGCCAGCAGTCTCGTGGGGGGGGGTCCACCCACAGATACGCAGTATTTT.